This record looks at one T cell receptor beta chain sequence and its context. Its antigen has not been determined. There are no base qualities to consult, and no much larger clone falls within one base. This sample is part of a study of blood T cell repertoires in COVID-19 (dated by TCRdb to 2020 to 2022). Concerning the study at large: The collaborator samples originated in the United States, Italy and Spain and spanned the acute and convalescent phases of COVID-19. Samples were obtained from the ongoing ImmuneRACE study (first 160 participants) and from approximately 1,200 subjects provided by 6 global collaborators. A de-identified subject ID, COVID-19 status, age in years and sex were almost always included in the sample metadata. The material from the prospective study consisted of cDNA or gDNA derived from T cells, B-cell-depleted T cells, or PBMCs. Where available, HLA class I and class II types were taken from metadata supplied by the sample provider and were not determined by assay-based typing. The repertoires were released in a freely available public database meant as a resource for research on the immune response to SARS-CoV-2. Subjects who had been exposed to COVID-19, were actively infected with it, or had recovered from it provided the deeply sampled blood TCRbeta repertoires that made up the dataset.

Participants in the prospective study were aged roughly 18 to 100 years, lived in under 30 United States geographic areas, and enrolled through a virtual design. To assign participants to cohorts, the prospective study relied on clinical history that participants themselves reported in a screening survey and a study questionnaire. ImmuneRACE Cohort 3 recovered participants were defined by two consecutive negative NP/OP PCR tests, healthcare professional clearance, or symptom resolution. In the prospective study, whole blood, serum and a nasopharyngeal or oropharyngeal swab were collected from each participant by mobile phlebotomists. Additional blood draws and questionnaires over an approximately 2-month period could optionally be provided by prospective study participants. Before DNA extraction, prospective study blood samples were shipped either frozen or at room temperature. Results and caveats for the whole study, not just this receptor: Clinical and demographic metadata were provided uncurated, with the amount varying by source and participant.

The immunoSEQ Assay, a bias-controlled multiplex PCR, was used to amplify TCRbeta CDR3 regions from genomic DNA. The authors' pipeline ran thus. The number of nucleated cells in each sample was estimated by amplification of reference gene primers within the assay. To quantify the absolute abundance of each unique TCRbeta CDR3 rearrangement, sequence reads were collapsed and filtered. For each sample, productive Simpson clonality was calculated as the square root of Simpson's diversity index across productive rearrangements. TCRdb limited this immuneACCESS table to in-frame rearrangements with V and J called. A share of clones is missing; checked studies link under half to unresolved V genes, and the rest is unexplained. D and trimming come from the DNA, and the V and J calls and clone size come from that table. The sample contains some 200,000 clones, 70% to 90% of them found a single time. The leading ten clones occupy around 8% of the sample.

CDR1 and CDR2 are drawn from the germline V gene (reference sequence): LNHDA, SQIVND. V sheds 6 bases and J sheds 0 bases, leaving 8 bases between their ends. Reading from cysteine to phenylalanine, the CDR3 counts 13 amino acids. Only the CDR3 portion is preserved as DNA: 39 bases, with reading frame beginning at the first base. The chain is made from TRBV19 and TRBJ1-1; a weak D assignment points to TRBD1 (6 bases agree). This clonotype was obtained from a woman between 18 and 29 years old who had recovered from COVID-19. Sequencing was carried out using PBMCs or T cells enriched from blood (not recorded which). The CDR3 corresponds to CASRDRMNTEAFF. The DNA is TGTGCCAGTAGAGACAGGATGAACACTGAAGCTTTCTTT.